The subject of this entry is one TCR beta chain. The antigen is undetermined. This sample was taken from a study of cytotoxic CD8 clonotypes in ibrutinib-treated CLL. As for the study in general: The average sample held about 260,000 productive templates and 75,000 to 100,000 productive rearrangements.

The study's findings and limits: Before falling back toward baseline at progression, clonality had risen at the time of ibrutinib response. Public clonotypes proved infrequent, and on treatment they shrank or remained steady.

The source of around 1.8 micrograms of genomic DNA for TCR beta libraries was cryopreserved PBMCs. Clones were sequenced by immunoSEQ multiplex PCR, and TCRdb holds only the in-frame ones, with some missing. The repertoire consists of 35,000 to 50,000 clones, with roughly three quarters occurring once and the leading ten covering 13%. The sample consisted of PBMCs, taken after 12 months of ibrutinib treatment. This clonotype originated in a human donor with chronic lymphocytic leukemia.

CDR3: CASWTTGDTQYF. The CDR3 DNA reads TGCGCCAGCTGGACTACAGGAGATACGCAGTATTTT. V and J are TRBV5-1 and TRBJ2-3, with D maybe TRBD2 (6 bases). The ends were cut back, 7 bases at V and 5 bases at J, with 11 bases in the middle. Germline V gene lookup returns CDR1 SGHRS and CDR2 YFSETQ. The CDR3 is made up of 12 amino acids.